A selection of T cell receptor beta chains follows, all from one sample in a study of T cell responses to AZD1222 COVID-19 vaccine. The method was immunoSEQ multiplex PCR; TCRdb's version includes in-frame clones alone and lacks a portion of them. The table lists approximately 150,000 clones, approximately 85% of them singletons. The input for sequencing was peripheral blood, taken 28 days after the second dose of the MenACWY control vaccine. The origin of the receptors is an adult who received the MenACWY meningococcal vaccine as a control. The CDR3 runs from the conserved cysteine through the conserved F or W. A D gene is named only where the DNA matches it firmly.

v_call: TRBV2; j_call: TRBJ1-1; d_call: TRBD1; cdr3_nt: TGTGCCAGCAGTTTCCAGGGGGCGGACACTGAAGCTTTCTTT; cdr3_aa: CASSFQGADTEAFF
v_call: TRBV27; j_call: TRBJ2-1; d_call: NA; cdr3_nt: TGTGCCAGCAGCCTAGCGTACAACAATGAGCAGTTCTTC; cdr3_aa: CASSLAYNNEQFF
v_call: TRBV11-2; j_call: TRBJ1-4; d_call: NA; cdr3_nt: TGTGCCAGCAGCTTAGACAGGGATGAAAAACTGTTTTTT; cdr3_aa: CASSLDRDEKLFF
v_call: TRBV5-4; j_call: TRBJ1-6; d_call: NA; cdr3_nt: TGTGCCAGCAGCTTGGGAGGGTTTAGCTCCTATAATTCACCCCTCCACTTT; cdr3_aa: CASSLGGFSSYNSPLHF
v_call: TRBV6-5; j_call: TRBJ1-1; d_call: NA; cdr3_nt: TGTGCCAGCAGTTCGATGGTTCTCCTGAACACTGAAGCTTTCTTT; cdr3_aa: CASSSMVLLNTEAFF
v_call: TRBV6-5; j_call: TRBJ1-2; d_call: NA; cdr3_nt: TGTGCCAGCAGTACCGACAGTAACTATGGCTACACCTTC; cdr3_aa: CASSTDSNYGYTF
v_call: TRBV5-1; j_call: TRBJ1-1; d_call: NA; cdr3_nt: TGCGCCAGCAGCTTTGACAGGAACACTGAAGCTTTCTTT; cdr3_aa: CASSFDRNTEAFF
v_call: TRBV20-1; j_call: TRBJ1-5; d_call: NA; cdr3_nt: TGCAGTGCTAGTGTGCTGGCACACAATCAGCCCCAGCATTTT; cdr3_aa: CSASVLAHNQPQHF
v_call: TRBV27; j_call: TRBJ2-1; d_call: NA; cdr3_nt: TGTGCCAGCAGTTTATCTCGGGACAATGAGCAGTTCTTC; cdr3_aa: CASSLSRDNEQFF
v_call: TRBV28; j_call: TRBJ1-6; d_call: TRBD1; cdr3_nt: TGTGCCAGCAGTACCCAAGACAGGGGTAGTTCACCCCTCCACTTT; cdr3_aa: CASSTQDRGSSPLHF
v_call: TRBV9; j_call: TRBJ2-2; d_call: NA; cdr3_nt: TGTGCCAGCAGCGTAGAGGATAGCTCCGGGGAGCTGTTTTTT; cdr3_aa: CASSVEDSSGELFF
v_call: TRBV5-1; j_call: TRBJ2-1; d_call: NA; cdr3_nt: TGCGCCAGCAGCTTGGCAACCAGGTACAATGAGCAGTTCTTC; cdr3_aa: CASSLATRYNEQFF
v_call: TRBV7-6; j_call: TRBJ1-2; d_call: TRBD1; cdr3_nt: TGTGCCAGCAGCTTACTCGGCCCGGGACAGGGATATAGTGGCTACACCTTC; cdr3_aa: CASSLLGPGQGYSGYTF
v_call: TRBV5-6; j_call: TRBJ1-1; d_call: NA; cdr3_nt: TGTGCCAGCAGCTTATCGGCCACTGAAGCTTTCTTT; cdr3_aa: CASSLSATEAFF
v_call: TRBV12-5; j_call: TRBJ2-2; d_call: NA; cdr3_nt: TGTGCTAGTGGTTTGTTGGGGGGAACTGGGGAGCTGTTTTTT; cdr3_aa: CASGLLGGTGELFF
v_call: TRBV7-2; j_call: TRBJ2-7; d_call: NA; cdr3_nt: TGTGCCAGCAGCTTAGCGCGGTGGGCCGCCGAGCAGTACTTC; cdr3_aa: CASSLARWAAEQYF